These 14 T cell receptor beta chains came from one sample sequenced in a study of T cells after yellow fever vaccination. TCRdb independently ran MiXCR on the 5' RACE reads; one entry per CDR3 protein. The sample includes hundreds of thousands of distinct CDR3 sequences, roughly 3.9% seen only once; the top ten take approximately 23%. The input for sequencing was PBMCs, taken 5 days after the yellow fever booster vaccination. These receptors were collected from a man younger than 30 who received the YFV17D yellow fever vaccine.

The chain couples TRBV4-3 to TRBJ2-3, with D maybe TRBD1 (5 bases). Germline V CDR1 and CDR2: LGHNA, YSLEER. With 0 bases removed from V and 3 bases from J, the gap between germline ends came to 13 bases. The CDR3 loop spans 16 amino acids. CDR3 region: CASSQDRAGWTDTQYF. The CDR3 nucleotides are TGCGCCAGCAGCCAAGATAGGGCAGGGTGGACAGATACGCAGTATTTT.

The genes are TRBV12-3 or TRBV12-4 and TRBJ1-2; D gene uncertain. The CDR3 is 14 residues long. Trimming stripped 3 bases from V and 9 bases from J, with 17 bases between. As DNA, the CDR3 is TGTGCCAGCAGTTTCGAGGGTTGGGGAATCCGCTACACCTTC. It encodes CASSFEGWGIRYTF.

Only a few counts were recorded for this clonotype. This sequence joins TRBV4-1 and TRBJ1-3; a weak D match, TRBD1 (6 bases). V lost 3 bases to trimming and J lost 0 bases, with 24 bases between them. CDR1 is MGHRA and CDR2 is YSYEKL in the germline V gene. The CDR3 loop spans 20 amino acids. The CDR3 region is CASSQARGARVGGSGNTIYF. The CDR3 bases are TGCGCCAGCAGCCAGGCAAGGGGGGCTCGGGTTGGCGGCTCTGGAAACACCATATATTTT.

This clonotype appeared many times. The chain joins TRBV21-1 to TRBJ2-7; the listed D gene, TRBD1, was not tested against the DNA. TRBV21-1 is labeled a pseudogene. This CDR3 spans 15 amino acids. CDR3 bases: TGTGCCAGCGCGACCCGGACAGGGTGCTCCTACGAGCAGTACTTC. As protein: CASATRTGCSYEQYF.

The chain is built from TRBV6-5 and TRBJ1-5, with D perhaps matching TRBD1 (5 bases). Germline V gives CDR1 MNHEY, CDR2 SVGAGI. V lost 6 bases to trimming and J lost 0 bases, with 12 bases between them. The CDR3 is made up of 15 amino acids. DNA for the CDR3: TGTGCCAGCAGATCAGGGACGATTAGCAATCAGCCCCAGCATTTT. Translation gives CASRSGTISNQPQHF.

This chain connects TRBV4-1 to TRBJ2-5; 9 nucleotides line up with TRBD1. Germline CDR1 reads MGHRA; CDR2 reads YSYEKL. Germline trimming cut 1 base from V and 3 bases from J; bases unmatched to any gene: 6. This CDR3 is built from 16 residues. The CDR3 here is CASSQGGTGQEETQYF. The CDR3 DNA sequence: TGCGCCAGCAGCCAAGGGGGGACAGGGCAAGAAGAGACCCAGTACTTC.

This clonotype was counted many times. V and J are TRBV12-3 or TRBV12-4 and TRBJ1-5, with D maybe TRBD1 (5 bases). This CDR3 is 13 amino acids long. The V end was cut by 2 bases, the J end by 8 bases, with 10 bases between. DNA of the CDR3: TGTGCCAGCAGTTTAAGGGGAAGGGAGCCCCAGCATTTT. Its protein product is CASSLRGREPQHF.

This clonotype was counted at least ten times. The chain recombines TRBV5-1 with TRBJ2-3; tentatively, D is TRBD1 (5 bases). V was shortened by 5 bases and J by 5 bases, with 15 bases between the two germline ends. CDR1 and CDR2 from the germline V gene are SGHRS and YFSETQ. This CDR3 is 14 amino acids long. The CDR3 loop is CASSFQGVKDTQYF. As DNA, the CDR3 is TGCGCCAGCAGTTTCCAGGGCGTTAAAGATACGCAGTATTTT.

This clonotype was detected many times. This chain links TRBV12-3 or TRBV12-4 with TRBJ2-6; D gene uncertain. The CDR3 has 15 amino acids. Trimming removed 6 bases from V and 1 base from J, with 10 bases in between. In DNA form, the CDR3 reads TGTGCCAGCAGCTTGGTAGGTTCTGGGGCCAACGTCCTGACTTTC. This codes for CASSLVGSGANVLTF.

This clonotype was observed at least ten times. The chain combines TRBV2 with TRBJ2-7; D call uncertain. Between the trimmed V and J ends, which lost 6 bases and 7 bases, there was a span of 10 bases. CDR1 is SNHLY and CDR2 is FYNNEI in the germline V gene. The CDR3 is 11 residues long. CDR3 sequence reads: CASRSPAEQYF. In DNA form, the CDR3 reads TGTGCCAGCAGGAGCCCAGCGGAGCAGTACTTC.

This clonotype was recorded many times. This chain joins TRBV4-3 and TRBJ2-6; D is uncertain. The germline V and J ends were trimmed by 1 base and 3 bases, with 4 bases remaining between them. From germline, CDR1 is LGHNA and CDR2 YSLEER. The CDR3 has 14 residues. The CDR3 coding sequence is TGCGCCAGCAGCCAAGGGGATGGGGCCAACGTCCTGACTTTC. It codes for CASSQGDGANVLTF.

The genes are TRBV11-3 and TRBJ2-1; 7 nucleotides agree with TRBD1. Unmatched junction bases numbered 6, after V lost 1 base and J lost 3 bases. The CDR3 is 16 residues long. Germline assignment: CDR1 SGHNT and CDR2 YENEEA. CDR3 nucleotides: TGTGCCAGCAGCTTAGGATGGGACAGTAACTACAATGAGCAGTTCTTC. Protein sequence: CASSLGWDSNYNEQFF.

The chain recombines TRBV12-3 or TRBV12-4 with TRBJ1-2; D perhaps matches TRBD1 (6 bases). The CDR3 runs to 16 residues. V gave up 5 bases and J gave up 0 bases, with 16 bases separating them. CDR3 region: CASSIFRTDTNYGYTF. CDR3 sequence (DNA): TGTGCCAGCAGTATCTTTAGGACAGATACTAACTATGGCTACACCTTC.

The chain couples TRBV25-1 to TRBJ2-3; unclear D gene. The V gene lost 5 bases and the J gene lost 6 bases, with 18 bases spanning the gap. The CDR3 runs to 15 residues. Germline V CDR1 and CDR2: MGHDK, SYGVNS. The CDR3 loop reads CASSIRRSRFDTQYF. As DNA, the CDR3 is TGTGCCAGCAGTATCCGGCGGAGCCGCTTTGATACGCAGTATTTT.